This is a list of T cell receptor beta chains from one sample in a study of T cell repertoires in cytomegalovirus infection. Via MiXCR, TCRdb re-called the reads, giving one row per CDR3 protein. The table has 400,000 or so distinct CDR3 sequences, approximately 18% seen once. The source material was PBMCs. The receptors here all came from a human donor in good health (CMV status not recorded). Some clones in this sample may be carry-over from other donors' samples. Each CDR3 is given with its conserved first and last residue. The D gene is left open where the match is weak. Clone size is given for some rows only: seen once, a few or many times, or a class if the clone is expanded.

j_call clone_size v_call cdr3_length d_call cdr3_aa cdr3_nt
TRBJ1-1 many TRBV4-3 12 . CASSLMGSQAFF TGCGCCAGCAGCCTCATGGGTTCTCAAGCTTTCTTT
TRBJ2-7 . TRBV7-6 13 . CASSSKGIYEQYF TGTGCCAGCAGCTCTAAGGGGATCTACGAGCAGTACTTC
TRBJ2-7 many TRBV9 14 . CASSVDLGTYEQYF TGTGCCAGCAGCGTAGATTTAGGCACCTACGAGCAGTACTTC
TRBJ2-5 many TRBV20-1 14 . CSARRAGDQKTQYF TGCAGTGCTAGGAGGGCGGGCGATCAGAAGACCCAGTACTTC
TRBJ1-6 . TRBV6-6 17 . CASSNPTGPGNNSPLHF TGTGCCAGCAGTAACCCGACGGGACCGGGAAATAATTCACCCCTCCACTTT
TRBJ2-1 many TRBV19 15 TRBD2 CASSIDRLAGNEQFF TGTGCCAGTAGTATAGATCGACTAGCGGGGAATGAGCAGTTCTTC
TRBJ2-1 . TRBV5-1 16 TRBD2 CASSQGLAGDYDEQFF TGCGCCAGCAGCCAGGGACTAGCGGGGGACTACGATGAGCAGTTCTTC
TRBJ1-1 . TRBV9 14 . CASSAGGLNTEAFF TGTGCCAGCTCGGCGGGGGGGTTGAACACTGAAGCTTTCTTT
TRBJ1-3 . TRBV18 13 . CASSEDGGNTIYF TGTGCCAGCTCTGAGGACGGTGGAAACACCATATATTTT
TRBJ2-5 many TRBV12-3/TRBV12-4 15 . CASSPSAAAQETQYF TGTGCCAGCAGCCCGTCCGCGGCGGCTCAAGAGACCCAGTACTTC
TRBJ2-5 . TRBV7-4 14 . CASSPPRTEETQYF TGTGCCAGCAGCCCCCCCCGGACAGAAGAGACCCAGTACTTC
TRBJ1-1 few TRBV4-2 16 TRBD1 CASSTRDREFNTEAFF TGTGCCAGCAGCACCCGGGACAGGGAATTCAACACTGAAGCTTTCTTT
TRBJ2-7 many TRBV27 12 TRBD1 CASSPRQGEQYF TGTGCCAGCAGTCCTCGACAGGGCGAGCAGTACTTC